This TCR beta chain was recorded in a study of graft-versus-host responses after intestinal transplantation. Losses at the gene ends were 9 bases for V and 2 bases for J; bases not matched to a gene: 1. Per the germline V gene, CDR1 is SNHLY and CDR2 is FYNNEI. The CDR3 consists of 12 residues. Only in-frame clones appear in the TCRdb table, and some are missing; sequencing was by immunoSEQ multiplex PCR. The sample has over 100,000 clones; 85% to 95% are singletons. Regarding this clone: Antigen: not known.

Here the sequenced sample was unstimulated CD8+ T cells sorted from spleen or lymph node cells, taken before intestinal transplant. The chain employs TRBV2 and TRBJ2-7; TRBD1 agrees at 10 bases. The receptor's source is a human donor who received an intestinal transplant. The CDR3 DNA follows: TGTGCCAGAGGGACAGGGGCCTACGAGCAGTACTTC. As protein: CARGTGAYEQYF. The whole variable domain, filled in from reference TRBV2 and TRBJ2-7, reads EPEVTQTPSHQVTQMGQEVILRCVPISNHLYFYWYRQILGQKVEFLVSFYNNEISEKSEIFDDQFSVERPDGSNFTLKIRSTKLEDSAMYFCARGTGAYEQYFGPGTRLTVT.